A selection of T cell receptor beta chains follows, all from one sample in a study of tumor and adjacent non-tumor tissue in lung cancer. MiXCR, applied by TCRdb to the multiplex PCR reads, yields one record per CDR3 protein. The sample records some 100,000 distinct CDR3 sequences, 75% to 90% being singletons. Sequencing input: distant non-tumor lung tissue. These receptors were obtained from a man in his fifties or sixties with small cell lung cancer. The CDR3 runs from the conserved cysteine through the conserved F or W. A D gene is named only where the DNA matches it firmly. Clone size is given for some rows only: seen once, a few or many times, or a class if the clone is expanded.

abundance | j_gene | d_gene | v_gene | CDR3nt | CDR3aa
NA | TRBJ2-3 | NA | TRBV19 | TGTGCCAATACTACTCCCCAGGGGAAAGATACGCAGTATTTT | CANTTPQGKDTQYF
once | TRBJ2-1 | NA | TRBV12-3/TRBV12-4 | TGTGCCAGCAGTTACCGGAGGGCCTTTGGTGAGCGGCTCTTC | CASSYRRAFGERLF
NA | TRBJ1-1 | NA | TRBV5-1 | TGCGCCAGTAGCTTGTTAGAGAACCCTGAAGCTTTCTTT | CASSLLENPEAFF
NA | TRBJ1-1 | NA | TRBV11-2 | TGTGCCAGCAACTTAGCGGGACATCGGGAATCTTTCTTT | CASNLAGHRESFF
NA | TRBJ2-1 | TRBD1 | TRBV12-3/TRBV12-4 | TGTGCCAGCATTTTTAACAGGGGATCAAATGAGCAGTTCTTC | CASIFNRGSNEQFF
NA | TRBJ2-3 | NA | TRBV6-1 | TGTGCCAGCACCGCACATAGCCAAGGAACAGGTACGCAGTATTTT | CASTAHSQGTGTQYF
NA | TRBJ2-1 | NA | TRBV6-1 | TGTGCCAGCGGATACTGGACCGACCCGGACAATGAGCAGTTCTTC | CASGYWTDPDNEQFF
NA | TRBJ2-5 | NA | TRBV11-2 | TGTGCCAGCAGCGCCTCCGGGACCGGGTCGCGGGAGACCCAGTACTTC | CASSASGTGSRETQYF
NA | TRBJ2-1 | NA | TRBV5-6 | TGTGTCAGCAGCTTGGCCAGGAGGAATGAGCAGTTCTTC | CVSSLARRNEQFF
once | TRBJ2-7 | TRBD2 | TRBV4-2 | TGTGCCAGCAGCCATAGCGGGAGTAGGAACGAGCAGCTCTTC | CASSHSGSRNEQLF
NA | TRBJ2-5 | NA | TRBV12-3/TRBV12-4 | TGTGCCAGTAGTTTATCGTTAGAGACCCAGTACTTC | CASSLSLETQYF
NA | TRBJ2-3 | TRBD2 | TRBV11-1 | TGCGCCAGCAGCTCCGAACTAGCGGTAGGGCCGGTGGTGGATACGCAGTATTTT | CASSSELAVGPVVDTQYF
NA | TRBJ2-1 | NA | TRBV29-1 | TGTAGCGGAGCCCCGTTGCGAGGGTATTTCAATGAGCAGTTCTTC | CSGAPLRGYFNEQFF
many | TRBJ2-5 | TRBD1 | TRBV5-1 | TGCGCCAGCAGCTCCTCAGGGGGTCAAGAGACCCAGTACTTC | CASSSSGGQETQYF
NA | TRBJ1-2 | NA | TRBV10-2 | TGCGCCAGCAGTGACTCAAGGGGGATTTTCTACACCTTC | CASSDSRGIFYTF
NA | TRBJ2-1 | NA | TRBV6-2/TRBV6-3 | TGTGCCAGCAGTTTCTTGAAATCAGGTAGTCTGCTATATGAGCAGTTCTTC | CASSFLKSGSLLYEQFF
once | TRBJ2-1 | NA | TRBV29-1 | TGCAGCGCGAGGTTCGAGGGGCCTATCAATGAACAGTTCTTC | CSARFEGPINEQFF